The 32 T cell receptor beta chains presented below share a single source sample, sequenced in a study of response to subunit inactivated influenza vaccine. TCRdb reanalysed the RT-PCR reads using MiXCR and keeps one entry per CDR3 protein. Found here are 400,000 to 650,000 distinct CDR3 sequences, 7.2% of them singletons; the top ten hold roughly 14%. The specimen comprised PBMCs from blood, sampled around 2 years after vaccination. Receptor source: a man in his fifties or sixties who received an inactivated influenza vaccine.

This clonotype was seen ten or more times. The CDR3 nucleotides are TGTGCCATCTTGGGCCCGGCTAACTATGGCTACACCTTC. Translating it yields CAILGPANYGYTF. The chain couples TRBV10-3 to TRBJ1-2; D remains unclear. Germline CDR1 and CDR2: ENHRY and SYGVKD. CDR3 length: 13 amino acids. V was clipped by 8 bases and J by 0 bases, with 10 bases between them.

This chain links TRBV29-1 with TRBJ2-6, with D possibly TRBD2 on 5 matching bases. CDR1 is SQVTM, CDR2 ANQGSEA, per germline. There are 14 residues in the CDR3. Trimming removed 7 bases at V and 0 bases at J, with 10 bases between. This CDR3 is CSERSGSGANVLTF. The CDR3 DNA reads as TGCAGCGAGAGGAGCGGCTCTGGGGCCAACGTCCTGACTTTC.

This clonotype was seen more than once but under ten times. The CDR3 region is CASSHGQAFYEQYF. CDR3 DNA sequence: TGTGCCAGCAGCCACGGACAGGCGTTCTACGAGCAGTACTTC. V gene TRBV3-1 combines with J gene TRBJ2-7; the match to TRBD1 covers 7 bases. Trimming at V came to 3 bases and at J to 3 bases, leaving 5 bases not matched to a gene. CDR3 length: 14 residues. The germline V gene has CDR1 LGHDT and CDR2 YNNKEL (reference sequence).

This clonotype was seen at least ten times. CDR3 region: CSVGTGGKVFF. The CDR3 DNA is TGCAGCGTTGGTACAGGGGGTAAGGTCTTCTTC. V and J are TRBV29-1 and TRBJ2-1, with 8 nucleotides matching TRBD1. Germline loops: CDR1 SQVTM, CDR2 ANQGSEA. The CDR3 runs to 11 residues. The junction had 9 bases not matched to a gene; V was cut back by 4 bases and J by 16 bases.

This clonotype occurred a few times. The chain couples TRBV6-2 or TRBV6-3 to TRBJ1-5; D might be TRBD1 (5 bases). The length of the CDR3 is 15 residues. The germline V gene encodes CDR1 MNHEY and CDR2 SVGEGT. Trimming took 7 bases from V and 3 from J, leaving 16 bases between them. The CDR3 coding sequence is TGTGCCAGCACCGCCGACAGAGACTTCAATCAGCCCCAGCATTTT. It specifies CASTADRDFNQPQHF.

This chain joins TRBV7-6 and TRBJ2-6; D is undetermined. V lost 1 base and J 0 bases, leaving 7 bases between the germline ends. Germline V CDR1 and CDR2: SGHVS, FNYEAQ. The length of the CDR3 is 16 residues. The CDR3 loop is CASSLEVFSGANVLTF. The CDR3 DNA reads as TGTGCCAGCAGCTTAGAAGTGTTCTCTGGGGCCAACGTCCTGACTTTC.

The chain uses TRBV7-2 and TRBJ2-7; no definite D call. This CDR3 has 11 residues. Germline V CDR1 and CDR2: SGHTA, FQGNSA. V lost 5 bases to trimming and J lost 7 bases, with 9 bases between them. The DNA for the CDR3 is TGTGCCAGCAGCCTTCGATTTGAGCAGTACTTC. Translated, it gives CASSLRFEQYF.

There are a few counts of this clonotype. The chain employs TRBV5-1 and TRBJ2-7; TRBD1 matches 9 bases. The CDR3 spans 16 residues. J gave up 4 bases and V 5 bases, and 13 bases lay outside the gene matches. Germline lookup yields CDR1 SGHRS and CDR2 YFSETQ. CDR3 region: CASRRGGQGTRYEQYF. CDR3 nucleotides: TGCGCCAGCAGAAGGGGTGGACAGGGGACCAGATACGAGCAGTACTTC.

A few counts support this clonotype. The V call is TRBV19, the J call TRBJ2-4, with a possible D match to TRBD2 (5 bases). Between the trimmed V and J ends, which lost 3 bases and 0 bases, there was a span of 12 bases. The CDR3 runs to 16 residues. Germline V gene sequence: CDR1 LNHDA, CDR2 SQIVND (reference sequence). CDR3 region: CASSIIRDGAKNIQYF. For the CDR3, the DNA is TGTGCCAGTAGTATTATCCGGGATGGAGCCAAAAACATTCAGTACTTC. The full variable domain, its missing parts supplied by reference TRBV19 and TRBJ2-4, is DGGITQSPKYLFRKEGQNVTLSCEQNLNHDAMYWYRQDPGQGLRLIYYSQIVNDFQKGDIAEGYSVSREKKESFPLTVTSAQKNPTAFYLCASSIIRDGAKNIQYFGAGTRLSVL.

This clonotype showed up just a few times. This CDR3 is CASSEGPGRGAEQYF. CDR3 sequence (DNA): TGCGCCAGCAGTGAAGGCCCTGGCAGGGGCGCCGAGCAGTACTTC. This chain connects TRBV10-2 to TRBJ2-7; weak D call: TRBD1 (6 bases). V dropped 3 bases and J dropped 6 bases, with 18 bases sitting between them. This CDR3 has 15 residues. Germline CDR1 and CDR2: WSHSY and SAAADI.

This clonotype was seen at least ten times. The chain employs TRBV11-2 and TRBJ2-5, with a tentative D call TRBD1 (6 bases). CDR1 SGHAT and CDR2 FQNNGV come from the germline V gene. Trimming pared 3 bases from V and 2 bases from J, leaving 13 bases between. There are 15 residues in the CDR3. The CDR3 spells CASSFGTHSQETQYF. DNA for the CDR3: TGTGCCAGCAGCTTTGGGACACACTCACAAGAGACCCAGTACTTC.

The sample holds a few counts of this clonotype. The rearrangement uses TRBV5-1 and TRBJ2-5; 11 positions match TRBD1. Germline loops: CDR1 SGHRS, CDR2 YFSETQ. The CDR3 runs 15 residues. V lost 4 bases to trimming and J lost 4 bases; unmatched junction nucleotides: 6. CDR3 protein: CASSTGQGALETQYF. In nucleotides, the CDR3 is TGCGCCAGCAGCACCGGACAGGGGGCCTTAGAGACCCAGTACTTC.

V gene TRBV5-8 combines with J gene TRBJ2-3; a weak D match, TRBD1 (5 bases). Germline CDR1 SGHTS, CDR2 YDEGEE. This CDR3 contains 11 residues. V dropped 4 bases and J dropped 7 bases, with 7 bases sitting between them. CDR3 DNA sequence: TGTGCCAGCAGCCCAGGGTATACGCAGTATTTT. Its protein is CASSPGYTQYF.

This clonotype was recorded many times. The chain joins TRBV10-3 to TRBJ2-5; D uncertain. The CDR3 is 14 residues long. Germline-derived CDR1 and CDR2 are ENHRY and SYGVKD. Trimming removed 8 bases at V and 2 bases at J, with 15 bases between. The CDR3 region has the DNA TGTGCCATCTTAAGTGGACGCGCGCAAGAGACCCAGTACTTC. The encoded protein is CAILSGRAQETQYF.

J is TRBJ1-4 and V is TRBV7-8, with 9 bases lining up with TRBD1. CDR1 SGHVS and CDR2 FQNEAQ come from the germline V gene. J was trimmed by 10 bases and V by 4 bases; bases with no gene match: 10. CDR3 length: 15 amino acids. For the CDR3, the DNA is TGTGCCAGCAGCTACGTCCCGGGACAGGGAGGAAAACTGTTTTTT. This encodes CASSYVPGQGGKLFF.

The table lists this clonotype with a few counts. V gene TRBV6-1 combines with J gene TRBJ1-1; D is ambiguous. Germline V gene data show CDR1 as MNHNS and CDR2 as SASEGT. The CDR3 covers 13 residues. V was clipped by 6 bases and J by 5 bases, with 13 bases between them. The DNA of the CDR3 is TGTGCCAGCAGCGCCGGGCCGAGAACTGAAGCTTTCTTT. Its translation: CASSAGPRTEAFF.

This clonotype was counted only a few times. The chain links TRBV5-1 to TRBJ2-1, with TRBD1 matching over 7 bases. The CDR3 runs 14 residues. Germline V CDR1 and CDR2: SGHRS, YFSETQ. The J segment lost 5 bases and the V segment lost 4 bases, leaving 6 bases of the junction unmatched. DNA for the CDR3: TGCGCCAGCAGCACCCTGACAGGGAACAATGAGCAGTTCTTC. This sequence encodes CASSTLTGNNEQFF.

Concerning this clonotype: One base away lies a much larger clone, so this may be a sequencing read error. The chain combines TRBV12-3 or TRBV12-4 with TRBJ2-5, with 9 nucleotides matching TRBD2. V shed 5 bases and J 4 bases; nucleotides not matched to a gene: 11. This CDR3 is 16 amino acids long. The CDR3, as DNA: TGTGCCAGCAGTCCAGCGGGACGAGCGGGGGGAGAGACCCAGTACTTC. This translates into CASSPAGRAGGETQYF.

This clonotype was found a few times. J is TRBJ2-3 and V is TRBV29-1, with D unresolved. The CDR3 totals 12 residues. Germline assignment: CDR1 SQVTM and CDR2 ANQGSEA. Trimming left V 7 bases short and J 4 bases short, with 12 bases between. CDR3 sequence: CSDGEMADTQYF. DNA of the CDR3: TGCAGCGACGGAGAAATGGCAGATACGCAGTATTTT.

This clonotype was recorded a few times. CDR3 nucleotides: TGTGCCAGCAGTACGACGGGGAGAGGTGAAGATACGCAGTATTTT. Translating gives CASSTTGRGEDTQYF. The rearrangement links TRBV12-3 or TRBV12-4 to TRBJ2-3, with a tentative D call TRBD2 (5 bases). V was trimmed by 5 bases and J by 5 bases, leaving 17 bases between them. The CDR3 has 15 amino acids.

This chain joins TRBV28 and TRBJ2-7; 9 nucleotides agree with TRBD2. CDR3 size: 15 residues. CDR1 MDHEN and CDR2 SYDVKM come from the germline V gene. The V gene end was trimmed by 6 bases and the J gene end by 3 bases; junction bases not matched to a gene: 9. The DNA of the CDR3 is TGTGCCAGCAGCCAGGGACTAGCAGCTTACTACGAGCAGTACTTC. This codes for CASSQGLAAYYEQYF. Complete variable domain (other parts from reference TRBV28 and TRBJ2-7): DVKVTQSSRYLVKRTGEKVFLECVQDMDHENMFWYRQDPGLGLRLIYFSYDVKMKEKGDIPEGYSVSREKKERFSLILESASTNQTSMYLCASSQGLAAYYEQYFGPGTRLTVT.

This clonotype came up a few times. This chain uses TRBV10-3 with TRBJ2-1; D gene uncertain. The CDR3 is made up of 13 amino acids. Germline V lookup: CDR1 ENHRY, CDR2 SYGVKD. The germline V and J ends were trimmed by 0 bases and 3 bases, with 3 bases remaining between them. The CDR3 spells CAISESVYNEQFF. DNA for the CDR3: TGTGCCATCAGTGAGTCGGTCTACAATGAGCAGTTCTTC.

This clonotype was seen more than once but under ten times. This rearrangement joins TRBV5-1 to TRBJ2-7, with D tentatively TRBD1 (6 bases). CDR1 SGHRS and CDR2 YFSETQ come from the germline V gene. V lost 1 base, J lost 2 bases, and 13 bases lay in between. This CDR3 contains 15 residues. The DNA for the CDR3 is TGCGCCAGCAGCTTGCAGGGGTCAGCCCCCTACGAGCAGTACTTC. Its translation: CASSLQGSAPYEQYF.

In its sample, this clonotype was seen many times. The chain has TRBV21-1 and TRBJ2-1; the table's D call of TRBD1 was not tested on the DNA. TRBV21-1 is annotated as a pseudogene. The CDR3 has 13 amino acids. The CDR3: CASSKLTGGSQFF. The CDR3 region has the DNA TGTGCCAGCAGCAAACTCACAGGGGGTTCACAGTTCTTC.

J is TRBJ2-7 and V is TRBV20-1; D remains ambiguous. The CDR3 sequence is 15 residues long. CDR1 DFQATT and CDR2 SNEGSKA come from the germline V gene (reference sequence). With 6 bases removed from V and 3 bases from J, the gap between germline ends came to 21 bases. CDR3 DNA sequence: TGCAGTGCCCCTATTTCGGGCAACGGTATCTACGAGCAGTACTTC. This gives the protein CSAPISGNGIYEQYF.

This clonotype was seen many times. The chain combines TRBV7-2 with TRBJ2-1, with 10 nucleotides matching TRBD2. Germline V CDR1 and CDR2: SGHTA, FQGNSA. The CDR3 extends over 15 amino acids. V gave up 5 bases and J gave up 9 bases; unmatched junction bases: 10. CDR3 in amino acids: CASSTGLAPGSEQFF. In DNA, the CDR3 is TGTGCCAGCAGCACGGGACTAGCGCCCGGGAGTGAGCAGTTCTTC.

The chain is built from TRBV27 and TRBJ2-6; 7 nucleotides align to TRBD1. The V gene end was trimmed by 6 bases and the J gene end by 4 bases; junction bases not matched to a gene: 6. Germline CDR1 is MNHEY and CDR2 is SMNVEV (reference sequence). The CDR3 spans 15 residues. The CDR3 nucleotides read TGTGCCAGCAGATCGACAGGGTCCGGGGCCAACGTCCTGACTTTC. It codes for CASRSTGSGANVLTF.

This clonotype was counted many times. The chain combines TRBV7-6 with TRBJ2-7; 9 bases line up with TRBD1. CDR3 length: 15 amino acids. Losses at the gene ends were 0 bases for V and 3 bases for J; bases not matched to a gene: 3. The germline V gene encodes CDR1 SGHVS and CDR2 FNYEAQ. The DNA for the CDR3 is TGTGCCAGCAGCTTAGCGCGACAGGGGGGCTACGAGCAGTACTTC. This encodes CASSLARQGGYEQYF. The full variable domain, with the rest looked up from reference TRBV7-6 and TRBJ2-7, is GAGVSQSPRYKVTKRGQDVALRCDPISGHVSLYWYRQALGQGPEFLTYFNYEAQQDKSGLPNDRFSAERPEGSISTLTIQRTEQRDSAMYRCASSLARQGGYEQYFGPGTRLTVT.

The chain combines TRBV6-1 with TRBJ2-5, with D possibly being TRBD1 (6 bases). V gave up 3 bases and J gave up 4 bases, with 12 bases separating them. CDR1 MNHNS and CDR2 SASEGT come from the germline V gene. The CDR3 sequence is 14 residues long. CDR3 region: CASSEQRGSETQYF. Written as DNA, the CDR3 is TGTGCCAGCAGTGAGCAAAGGGGGTCAGAGACCCAGTACTTC.

This clonotype showed up many times. V and J are TRBV12-3 or TRBV12-4 and TRBJ2-7; 10 nucleotides align to TRBD1. Trimming cost V 5 bases and J 2 bases; bases outside gene matches: 3. This CDR3 has 14 amino acids. CDR3 loop: CASSGTGEAYEQYF. The CDR3 DNA reads TGTGCCAGCAGTGGGACAGGGGAAGCCTACGAGCAGTACTTC.

With regard to this clonotype: One junction end disagrees with the germline gene, perhaps due to a read error. The V and J genes are TRBV4-3 and TRBJ2-1; the D gene is possibly TRBD1 (6 bases). This CDR3 is built from 15 residues. From germline, CDR1 is LGHNA and CDR2 YSLEER. DNA of the CDR3: TGCGCCAGCAGCCAAGGGGCAACAGGGTACAATAAGCAGTTCTTC. Protein sequence: CASSQGATGYNKQFF.

The chain has TRBV4-1 and TRBJ2-1; the D is unclear. Between the trimmed V and J ends, which lost 1 base and 8 bases, there was a span of 12 bases. Looked up from germline, CDR1 is MGHRA and CDR2 is YSYEKL. The CDR3 sequence is 14 residues long. The CDR3 region is CASSQVRFGDEQFF. CDR3 DNA sequence: TGCGCCAGCAGCCAAGTAAGGTTTGGGGATGAGCAGTTCTTC.